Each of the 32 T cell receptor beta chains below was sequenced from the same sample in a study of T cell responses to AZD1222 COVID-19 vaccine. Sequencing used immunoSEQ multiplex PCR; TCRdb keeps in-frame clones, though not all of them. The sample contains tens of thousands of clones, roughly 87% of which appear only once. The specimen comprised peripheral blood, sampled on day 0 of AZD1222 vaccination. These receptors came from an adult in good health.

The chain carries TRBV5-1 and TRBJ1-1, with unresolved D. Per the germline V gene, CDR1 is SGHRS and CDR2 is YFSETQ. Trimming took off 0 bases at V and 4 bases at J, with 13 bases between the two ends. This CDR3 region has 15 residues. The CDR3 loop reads CASSLEGRTGTEAFF. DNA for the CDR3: TGCGCCAGCAGCTTGGAGGGTAGGACCGGCACTGAAGCTTTCTTT.

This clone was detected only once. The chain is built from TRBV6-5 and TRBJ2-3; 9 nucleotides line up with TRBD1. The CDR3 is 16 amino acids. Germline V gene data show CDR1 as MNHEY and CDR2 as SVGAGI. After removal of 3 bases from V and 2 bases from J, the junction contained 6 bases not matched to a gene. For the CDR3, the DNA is TGTGCCAGCAGTTATTTCGGGACAGGGAACACAGATACGCAGTATTTT. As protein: CASSYFGTGNTDTQYF.

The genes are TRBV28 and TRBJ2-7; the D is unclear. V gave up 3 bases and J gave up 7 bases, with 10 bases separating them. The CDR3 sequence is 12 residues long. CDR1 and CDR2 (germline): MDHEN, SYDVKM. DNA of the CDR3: TGTGCCAGCAGTTTGAGCCAGACAGAGCAGTACTTC. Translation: CASSLSQTEQYF.

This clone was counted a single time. CDR3 bases: TGTGCCAGCAGCCGAAGTTTGGGGGATTACACCTTC. It codes for CASSRSLGDYTF. This chain connects TRBV3-1 (or the pseudogene TRBV3-2) to TRBJ1-2, with D maybe TRBD1 (5 bases). V gave up 4 bases and J gave up 11 bases, with 14 bases separating them. The CDR3 has 12 amino acids. Germline loops: CDR1 LGHDT, CDR2 YNNKEL (reference sequence).

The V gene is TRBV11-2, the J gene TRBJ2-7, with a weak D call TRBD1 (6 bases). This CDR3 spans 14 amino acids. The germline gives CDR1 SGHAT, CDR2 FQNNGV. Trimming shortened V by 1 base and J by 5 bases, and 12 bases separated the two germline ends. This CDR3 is CASSLGGTSNEQYF. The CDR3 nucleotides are TGTGCCAGCAGCTTAGGGGGGACATCGAACGAGCAGTACTTC.

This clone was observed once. The CDR3 region is CASSAGPPGAPLHF. The CDR3 DNA reads as TGTGCCAGCAGTGCCGGGCCCCCGGGGGCACCCCTCCACTTT. The chain combines TRBV6-4 with TRBJ1-6, with D possibly being TRBD1 (5 bases). The CDR3 length is 14 residues. CDR1 is MRHNA, CDR2 SNTAGT, per germline. Trimming cost V 4 bases and J 11 bases, with 15 bases left between them.

The CDR3 region has the DNA TGTGCCAGTAACGGGGCTGGGGCAGCCTACAATGAGCAGTTCTTC. It yields the protein CASNGAGAAYNEQFF. This rearrangement joins TRBV10-3 to TRBJ2-1; D may match TRBD1 or TRBD2 (5 bases each). With 10 bases removed from V and 2 bases from J, the gap between germline ends came to 18 bases. The CDR3 consists of 15 residues. The germline V gene encodes CDR1 ENHRY and CDR2 SYGVKD.

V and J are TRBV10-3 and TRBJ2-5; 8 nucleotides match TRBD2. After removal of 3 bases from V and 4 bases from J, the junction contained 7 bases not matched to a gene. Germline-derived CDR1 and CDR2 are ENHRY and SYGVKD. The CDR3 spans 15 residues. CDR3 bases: TGTGCCATCAGTGATACGGCGGGGGGCGTAGAGACCCAGTACTTC. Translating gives CAISDTAGGVETQYF.

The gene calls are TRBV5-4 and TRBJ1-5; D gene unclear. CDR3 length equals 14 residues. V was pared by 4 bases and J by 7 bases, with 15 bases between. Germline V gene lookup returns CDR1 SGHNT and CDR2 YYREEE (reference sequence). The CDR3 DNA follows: TGTGCCAGCAGCCAACCCGGAGAGGGCCAGCCCCAGCATTTT. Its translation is CASSQPGEGQPQHF.

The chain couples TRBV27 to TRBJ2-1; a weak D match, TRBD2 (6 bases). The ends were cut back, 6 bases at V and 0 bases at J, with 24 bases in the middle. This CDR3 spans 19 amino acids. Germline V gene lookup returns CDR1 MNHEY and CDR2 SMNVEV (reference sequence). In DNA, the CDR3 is TGTGCCAGCAGCCAGACGACCAGCAGGATCGGGGGCTCCTACAATGAGCAGTTCTTC. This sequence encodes CASSQTTSRIGGSYNEQFF.

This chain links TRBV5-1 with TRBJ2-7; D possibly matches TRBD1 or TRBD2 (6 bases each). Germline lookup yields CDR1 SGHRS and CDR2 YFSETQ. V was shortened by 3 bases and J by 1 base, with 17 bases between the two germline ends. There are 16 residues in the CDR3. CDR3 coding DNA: TGCGCCAGCAGCTGGATGGGACGGGGGCTTTCCTACGAGCAGTACTTC. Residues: CASSWMGRGLSYEQYF. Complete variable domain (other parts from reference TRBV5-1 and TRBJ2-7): KAGVTQTPRYLIKTRGQQVTLSCSPISGHRSVSWYQQTPGQGLQFLFEYFSETQRNKGNFPGRFSGRQFSNSRSEMNVSTLELGDSALYLCASSWMGRGLSYEQYFGPGTRLTVT.

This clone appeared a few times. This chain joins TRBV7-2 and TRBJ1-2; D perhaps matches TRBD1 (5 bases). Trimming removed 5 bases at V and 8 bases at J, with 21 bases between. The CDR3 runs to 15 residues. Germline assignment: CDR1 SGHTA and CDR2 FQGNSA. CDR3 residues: CASSPQVPPVGGYTF. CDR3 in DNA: TGTGCCAGCAGCCCACAGGTTCCCCCAGTGGGCGGCTACACCTTC.

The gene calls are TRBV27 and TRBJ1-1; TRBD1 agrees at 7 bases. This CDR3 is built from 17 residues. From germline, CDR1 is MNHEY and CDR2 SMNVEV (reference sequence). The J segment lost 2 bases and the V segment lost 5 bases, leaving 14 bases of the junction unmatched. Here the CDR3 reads CASSPWDSLRSNTEAFF. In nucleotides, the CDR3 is TGTGCCAGCAGTCCGTGGGACAGCCTGAGGAGTAACACTGAAGCTTTCTTT.

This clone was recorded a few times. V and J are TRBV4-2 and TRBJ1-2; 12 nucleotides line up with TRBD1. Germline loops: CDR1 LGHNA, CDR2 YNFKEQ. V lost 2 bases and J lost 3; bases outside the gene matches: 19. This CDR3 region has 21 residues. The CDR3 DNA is TGTGCCAGCAGCCAATCGGGACAGGGGGCGCGTACCGCCCCGGGTGACTATGGCTACACCTTC. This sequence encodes CASSQSGQGARTAPGDYGYTF.

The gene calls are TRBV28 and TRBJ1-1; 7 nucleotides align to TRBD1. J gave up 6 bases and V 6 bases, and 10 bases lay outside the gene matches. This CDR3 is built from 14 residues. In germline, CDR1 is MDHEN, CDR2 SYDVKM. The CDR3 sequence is CASRQTGVVAEAFF. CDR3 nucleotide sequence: TGTGCCAGCAGGCAAACAGGGGTGGTTGCTGAAGCTTTCTTT.

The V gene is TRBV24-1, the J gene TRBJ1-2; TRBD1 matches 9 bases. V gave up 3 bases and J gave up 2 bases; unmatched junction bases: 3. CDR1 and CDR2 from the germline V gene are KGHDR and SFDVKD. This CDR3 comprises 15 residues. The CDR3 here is CATSDPTGGNYGYTF. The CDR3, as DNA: TGTGCCACCAGTGATCCCACAGGGGGCAACTATGGCTACACCTTC.

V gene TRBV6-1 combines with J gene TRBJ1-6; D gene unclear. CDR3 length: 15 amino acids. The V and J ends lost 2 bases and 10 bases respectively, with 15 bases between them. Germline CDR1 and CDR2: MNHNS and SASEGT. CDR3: CASSESEGGRSPLHF. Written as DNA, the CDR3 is TGTGCCAGCAGTGAATCGGAGGGAGGACGGTCACCCCTCCACTTT.

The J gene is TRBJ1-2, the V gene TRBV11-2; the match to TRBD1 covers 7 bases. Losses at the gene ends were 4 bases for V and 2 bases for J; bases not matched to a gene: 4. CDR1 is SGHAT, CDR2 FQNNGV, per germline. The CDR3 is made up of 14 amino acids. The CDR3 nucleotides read TGTGCCAGCAGCTCCCTACAGGGGAACTATGGCTACACCTTC. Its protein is CASSSLQGNYGYTF.

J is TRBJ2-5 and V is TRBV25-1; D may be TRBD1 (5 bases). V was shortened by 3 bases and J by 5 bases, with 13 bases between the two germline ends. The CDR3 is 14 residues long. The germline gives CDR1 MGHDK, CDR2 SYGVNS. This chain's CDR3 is CASSDTRGKETQYF. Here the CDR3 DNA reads TGTGCCAGCAGTGATACAAGGGGAAAGGAGACCCAGTACTTC.

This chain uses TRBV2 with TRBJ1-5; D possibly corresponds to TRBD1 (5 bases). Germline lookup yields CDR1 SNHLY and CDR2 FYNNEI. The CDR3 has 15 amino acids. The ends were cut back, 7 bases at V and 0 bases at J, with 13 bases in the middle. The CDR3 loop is CASTIRQYSNQPQHF. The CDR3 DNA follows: TGTGCCAGCACCATCCGACAGTATAGCAATCAGCCCCAGCATTTT.

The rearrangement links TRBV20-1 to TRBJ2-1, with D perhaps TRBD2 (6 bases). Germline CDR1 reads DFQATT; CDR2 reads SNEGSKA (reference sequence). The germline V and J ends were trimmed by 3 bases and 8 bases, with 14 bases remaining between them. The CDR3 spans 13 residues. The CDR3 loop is CSASDLPGDEQFF. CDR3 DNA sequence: TGCAGTGCTAGTGACCTACCGGGGGATGAGCAGTTCTTC.

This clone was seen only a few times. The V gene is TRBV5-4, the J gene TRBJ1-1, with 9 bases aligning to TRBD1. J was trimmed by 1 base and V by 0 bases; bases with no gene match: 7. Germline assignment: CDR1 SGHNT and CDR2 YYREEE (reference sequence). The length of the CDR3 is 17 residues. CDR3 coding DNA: TGTGCCAGCAGCTTGGTGGGGAGGGGACAGGGGAACACTGAAGCTTTCTTT. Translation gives CASSLVGRGQGNTEAFF.

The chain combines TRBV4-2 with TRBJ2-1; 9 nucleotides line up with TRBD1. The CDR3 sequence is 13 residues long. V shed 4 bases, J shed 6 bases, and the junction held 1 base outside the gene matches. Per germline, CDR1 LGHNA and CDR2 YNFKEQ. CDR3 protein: CASSPGQGNEQFF. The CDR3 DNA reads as TGTGCCAGCAGCCCGGGACAGGGCAATGAGCAGTTCTTC.

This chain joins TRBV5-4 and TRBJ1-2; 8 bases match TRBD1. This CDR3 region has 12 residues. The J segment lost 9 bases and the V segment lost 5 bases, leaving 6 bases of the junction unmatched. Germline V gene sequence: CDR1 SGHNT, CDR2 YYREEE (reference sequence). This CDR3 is CASRLTGDSYTF. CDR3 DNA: TGTGCCAGCAGGTTGACAGGGGACAGCTACACCTTC.

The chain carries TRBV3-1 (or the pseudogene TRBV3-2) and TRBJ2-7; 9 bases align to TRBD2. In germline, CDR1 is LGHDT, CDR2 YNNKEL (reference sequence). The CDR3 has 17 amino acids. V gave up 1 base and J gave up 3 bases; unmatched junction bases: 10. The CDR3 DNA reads TGTGCCAGCAGCCAAGCCCCCCCCAGTAGCGGGGGCTACGAGCAGTACTTC. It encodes CASSQAPPSSGGYEQYF.

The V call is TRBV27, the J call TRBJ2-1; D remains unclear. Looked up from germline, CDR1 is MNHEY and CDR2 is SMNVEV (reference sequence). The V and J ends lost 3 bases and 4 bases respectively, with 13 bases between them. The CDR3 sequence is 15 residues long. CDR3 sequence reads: CASSLTARGYNEQFF. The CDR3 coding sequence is TGTGCCAGCAGTTTGACGGCTCGCGGATACAATGAGCAGTTCTTC.

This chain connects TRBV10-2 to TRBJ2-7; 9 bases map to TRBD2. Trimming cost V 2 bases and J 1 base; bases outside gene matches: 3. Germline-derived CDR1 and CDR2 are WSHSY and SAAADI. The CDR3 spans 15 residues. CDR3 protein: CASSENLAGSYEQYF. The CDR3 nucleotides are TGCGCCAGCAGTGAGAACCTAGCGGGGTCCTACGAGCAGTACTTC.

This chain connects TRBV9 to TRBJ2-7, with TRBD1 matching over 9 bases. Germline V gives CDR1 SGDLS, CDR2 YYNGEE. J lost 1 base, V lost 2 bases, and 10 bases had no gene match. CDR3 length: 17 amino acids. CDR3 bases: TGTGCCAGCAGCGTCGAGCCACAGGGGGCGGGTTCCTACGAGCAGTACTTC. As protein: CASSVEPQGAGSYEQYF.

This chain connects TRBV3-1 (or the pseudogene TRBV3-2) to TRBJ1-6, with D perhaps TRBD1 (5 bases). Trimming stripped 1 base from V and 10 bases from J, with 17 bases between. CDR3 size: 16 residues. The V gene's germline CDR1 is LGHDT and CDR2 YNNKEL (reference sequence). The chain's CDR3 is CASSQGGSGNRSPLHF. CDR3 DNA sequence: TGTGCCAGCAGCCAAGGAGGTTCCGGAAACAGGTCACCCCTCCACTTT.

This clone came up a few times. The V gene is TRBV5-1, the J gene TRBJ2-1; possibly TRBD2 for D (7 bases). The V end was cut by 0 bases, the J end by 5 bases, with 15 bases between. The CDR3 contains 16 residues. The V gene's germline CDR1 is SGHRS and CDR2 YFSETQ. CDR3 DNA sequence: TGCGCCAGCAGCTTGGGCCCAGCGGGGACAAACAATGAGCAGTTCTTC. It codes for CASSLGPAGTNNEQFF.

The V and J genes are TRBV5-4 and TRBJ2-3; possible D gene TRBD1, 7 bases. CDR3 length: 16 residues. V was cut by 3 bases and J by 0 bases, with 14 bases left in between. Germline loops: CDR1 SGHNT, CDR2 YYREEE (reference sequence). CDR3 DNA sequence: TGTGCCAGCAGCTCGGGGGACAGTGTTAGCACAGATACGCAGTATTTT. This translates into CASSSGDSVSTDTQYF.

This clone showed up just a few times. Written as DNA, the CDR3 is TGTGCCAGTAGTATAGGCTGGGAGCTGTTTTTT. Translating gives CASSIGWELFF. V and J are TRBV19 and TRBJ2-2; the D is unclear. CDR1 is LNHDA, CDR2 SQIVND, per germline (reference sequence). This CDR3 is built from 11 residues. The ends were cut back, 1 base at V and 9 bases at J, with 3 bases in the middle. The complete variable domain, with remaining parts taken from reference TRBV19 and TRBJ2-2, reads DGGITQSPKYLFRKEGQNVTLSCEQNLNHDAMYWYRQDPGQGLRLIYYSQIVNDFQKGDIAEGYSVSREKKESFPLTVTSAQKNPTAFYLCASSIGWELFFGEGSRLTVL.